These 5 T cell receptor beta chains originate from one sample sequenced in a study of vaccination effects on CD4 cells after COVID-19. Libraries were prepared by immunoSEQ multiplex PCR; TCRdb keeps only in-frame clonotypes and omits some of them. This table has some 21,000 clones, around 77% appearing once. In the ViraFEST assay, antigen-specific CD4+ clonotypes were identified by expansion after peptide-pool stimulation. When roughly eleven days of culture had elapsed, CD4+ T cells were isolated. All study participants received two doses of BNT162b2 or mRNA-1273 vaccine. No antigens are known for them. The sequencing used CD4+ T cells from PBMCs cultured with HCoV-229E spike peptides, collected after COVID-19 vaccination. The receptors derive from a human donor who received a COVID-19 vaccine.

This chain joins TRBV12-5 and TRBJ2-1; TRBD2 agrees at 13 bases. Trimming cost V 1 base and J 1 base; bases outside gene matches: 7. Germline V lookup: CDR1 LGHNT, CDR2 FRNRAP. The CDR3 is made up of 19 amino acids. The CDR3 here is CASGLGTGGLAGSYNEQFF. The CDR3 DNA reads TGTGCTAGTGGTTTGGGAACAGGGGGACTAGCGGGATCCTACAATGAGCAGTTCTTC.

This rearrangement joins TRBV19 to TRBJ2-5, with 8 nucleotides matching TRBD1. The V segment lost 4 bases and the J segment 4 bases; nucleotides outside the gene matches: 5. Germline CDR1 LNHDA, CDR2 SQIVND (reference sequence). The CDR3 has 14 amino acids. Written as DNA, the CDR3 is TGTGCCAGTAGTACACAGGGGGGTGGAGAGACCCAGTACTTC. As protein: CASSTQGGGETQYF. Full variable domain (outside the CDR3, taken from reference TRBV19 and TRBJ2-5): DGGITQSPKYLFRKEGQNVTLSCEQNLNHDAMYWYRQDPGQGLRLIYYSQIVNDFQKGDIAEGYSVSREKKESFPLTVTSAQKNPTAFYLCASSTQGGGETQYFGPGTRLLVL.

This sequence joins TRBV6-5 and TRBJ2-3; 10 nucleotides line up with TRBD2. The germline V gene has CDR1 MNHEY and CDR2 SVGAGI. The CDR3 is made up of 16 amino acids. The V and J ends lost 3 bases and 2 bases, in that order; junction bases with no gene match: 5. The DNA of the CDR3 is TGTGCCAGCAGTTATCTAGCGGGAGCCACCACAGATACGCAGTATTTT. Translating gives CASSYLAGATTDTQYF.

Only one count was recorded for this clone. Here the CDR3 DNA reads TGTGCCATCAGTTCCGGACAGGGTGGTGCTGAAGCTTTCTTT. It specifies CAISSGQGGAEAFF. The rearrangement uses TRBV10-3 and TRBJ1-1, with TRBD1 matching 8 bases. The CDR3 is 14 residues long. Trimming cost V 5 bases and J 6 bases; bases outside gene matches: 8. CDR1 is ENHRY, CDR2 SYGVKD, per germline.

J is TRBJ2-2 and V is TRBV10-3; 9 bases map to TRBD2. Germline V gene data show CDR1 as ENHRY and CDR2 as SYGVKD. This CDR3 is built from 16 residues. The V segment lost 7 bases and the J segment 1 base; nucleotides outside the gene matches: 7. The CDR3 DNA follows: TGTGCCATCAACCCCGGGACTAGCCTGAACACCGGGGAGCTGTTTTTT. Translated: CAINPGTSLNTGELFF.